These 2 T cell receptor beta chains originate from one sample sequenced in a study of blood T cell repertoires in COVID-19. TCRdb's table, derived via immunoSEQ multiplex PCR, lists solely in-frame clones and lacks some. The table has over 110,000 clones, about nine tenths seen once. Sequencing used PBMCs or T cells enriched from blood (not recorded which). Source of these receptors: a man aged 55-75 years who had recovered from COVID-19.

The chain is built from TRBV18 and TRBJ2-7; the match to TRBD1 covers 9 bases. The germline V gene has CDR1 KGHSH and CDR2 LQKENI. The CDR3 runs to 14 residues. Unmatched junction bases numbered 6, after V lost 6 bases and J lost 3 bases. The CDR3 reads CASSRTGESYEQYF. The CDR3 DNA reads as TGTGCCAGCTCCCGGACAGGGGAGAGCTACGAGCAGTACTTC.

The CDR3 nucleotides are TGTGCCAGCAGCCCTCGGCCTGAAAGGGGTGGAAACACCATATATTTT. Translation gives CASSPRPERGGNTIYF. The chain combines TRBV11-2 with TRBJ1-3, with D possibly being TRBD1 (5 bases). The length of the CDR3 is 16 residues. Germline V gene lookup returns CDR1 SGHAT and CDR2 FQNNGV. V was clipped by 5 bases and J by 3 bases, with 17 bases between them.